The rows below give T cell receptor beta chains drawn from one sample of a study of blood T cell repertoires in COVID-19. The repertoire was sequenced with immunoSEQ multiplex PCR; TCRdb's copy has only in-frame clones and lacks some. The sample consists of 250,000 or so clones, about 90% of them appearing once. Sequencing was done on a sample of PBMCs or T cells enriched from blood (not recorded which). Receptors originate from a human donor in a cohort exposed to, infected with or recovered from COVID-19 (not recorded which). The donor label of this sample is uncertain. CDR3s include the opening cysteine and the closing phenylalanine or tryptophan. The D gene is left open where the match is weak. Some rows have no size entry. The others give once, few or many, or a class for an expanded clone.

D | J | V | size | DNA | CDR3
TRBD1 | TRBJ1-1 | TRBV18 | . | TGTGCCAGCTCGGTGGGACAGGACACTGAAGCTTTCTTT | CASSVGQDTEAFF
TRBD1 | TRBJ1-2 | TRBV4-2 | . | TGTGCCAGCAGCCAGGGGGCCGGGACAGCTAACTATGGCTACACCTTC | CASSQGAGTANYGYTF
TRBD1 | TRBJ1-1 | TRBV10-2 | . | TGCGCCAGCAGTCGGTTGACAGGGGGGACTGAAGCTTTCTTT | CASSRLTGGTEAFF
. | TRBJ1-1 | TRBV19 | . | TGTGCCAGCTCGGAATTCAAGACAGCCTCATTCTTT | CASSEFKTASFF
. | TRBJ1-6 | TRBV29-1 | . | TGCAGCGTCAAAACAGATTATAATTCACCCCTCCACTTT | CSVKTDYNSPLHF
. | TRBJ1-1 | TRBV7-2 | . | TGTGCCAGCAGCTCGACACTGAACACTGAAGCTTTCTTT | CASSSTLNTEAFF
. | TRBJ1-4 | TRBV21-1 | . | TGTGCCAGCAGCAACCACCCTCGGGACAGGGAGGTCGGGCATCATAACGAAAAACTGTTTTTT | CASSNHPRDREVGHHNEKLFF
. | TRBJ1-5 | TRBV19 | . | TGTGCCAGTAGTACCACGGGGGGAGGCAATCAGCCCCAGCATTTT | CASSTTGGGNQPQHF
TRBD1 | TRBJ1-2 | TRBV19 | . | TGTGCCACCCATACAGGGGGGCCGGGAGGCTACACCTTC | CATHTGGPGGYTF
. | TRBJ2-3 | TRBV6-5 | . | TGTGCCAGCAGTTACCTTGGTCGGTCGGCAGATACGCAGTATTTT | CASSYLGRSADTQYF
. | TRBJ2-5 | TRBV5-1 | . | TGCGCCAGCAGCTTGGGACAGCAAGAGACCCAGTACTTC | CASSLGQQETQYF
TRBD1 | TRBJ1-2 | TRBV29-1 | . | TGCAGCGTTGAAGGGGGTACAGGGGTAGACTATGGCTACACCTTC | CSVEGGTGVDYGYTF
. | TRBJ2-7 | TRBV13 | . | TGTGCCAGCAGCTTCCGACGGGTCTACGAGCAGTACTTC | CASSFRRVYEQYF
. | TRBJ1-1 | TRBV27 | . | TGTGCCAGCAGAAACGGTTTAGCTGAAGCTTTCTTT | CASRNGLAEAFF
TRBD2 | TRBJ2-3 | TRBV4-3 | . | TGCGCCAGCAGCCAAGATAAAGCGGGGGGGCCGCCAGATACGCAGTATTTT | CASSQDKAGGPPDTQYF
. | TRBJ1-2 | TRBV6-5 | . | TGTGCCAGCAGCCCACTCGAGCGGAGCTATGGCTACACCTTC | CASSPLERSYGYTF
TRBD1 | TRBJ1-1 | TRBV12-3/TRBV12-4 | . | TGTGCCAGCAGTATCACAGGGGGCACTGAAGCTTTCTTT | CASSITGGTEAFF
. | TRBJ2-2 | TRBV7-9 | few | TGTGCCAGCAGCTTAATGGCGGGGACCGGGGAGCTGTTTTTT | CASSLMAGTGELFF
TRBD1 | TRBJ2-1 | TRBV7-9 | once | TGTGCCAGCAGCTTAGCAGGACAGGGGGAGCAGTTCTTC | CASSLAGQGEQFF
TRBD1 | TRBJ1-5 | TRBV19 | . | TGTGCCAGTAGTACCCGACAGGGGGATCAGCCCCAGCATTTT | CASSTRQGDQPQHF
TRBD1 | TRBJ1-6 | TRBV4-1 | . | TGCGCCAGCAGCTCCGGACAGGCCACACTTACACCCCTCCACTTT | CASSSGQATLTPLHF
TRBD2 | TRBJ2-3 | TRBV2 | . | TGTGCCAGCAGCCGACTTCTAGCGGGGGGGCACGAGGATACGCAGTATTTT | CASSRLLAGGHEDTQYF
. | TRBJ1-2 | TRBV10-3 | few | TGTGCCTCTCTGGACCCCAGCCAGGGATTCTATGGCTACACCTTC | CASLDPSQGFYGYTF